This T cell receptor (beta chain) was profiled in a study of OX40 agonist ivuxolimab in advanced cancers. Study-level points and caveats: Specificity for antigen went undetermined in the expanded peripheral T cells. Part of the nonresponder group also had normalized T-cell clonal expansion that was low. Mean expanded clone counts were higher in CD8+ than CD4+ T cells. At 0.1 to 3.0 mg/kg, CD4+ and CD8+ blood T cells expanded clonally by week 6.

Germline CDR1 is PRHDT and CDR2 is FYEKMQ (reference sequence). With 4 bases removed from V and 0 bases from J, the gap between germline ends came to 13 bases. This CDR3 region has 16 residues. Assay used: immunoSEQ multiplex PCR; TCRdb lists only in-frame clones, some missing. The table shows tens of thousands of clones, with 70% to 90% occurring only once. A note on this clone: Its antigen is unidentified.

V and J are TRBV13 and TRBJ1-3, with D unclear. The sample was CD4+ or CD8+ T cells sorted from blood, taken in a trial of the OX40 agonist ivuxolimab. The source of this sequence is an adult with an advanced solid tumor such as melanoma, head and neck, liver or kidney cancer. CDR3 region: CASSSYGRNSGNTIYF. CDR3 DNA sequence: TGTGCCAGCAGCTCATACGGAAGGAACTCTGGAAACACCATATATTTT.